The entry below gives a single TCR beta chain sequence along with its context. Its antigen remains unknown. An absence of ophthalmopathy progression within 18 months meant stable Graves' hyperthyroidism. This CDR3 contains 13 residues. V gave up 3 bases and J gave up 5 bases, with 13 bases separating them. CDR1 and CDR2 from the germline V gene are DFQATT and SNEGSKA (reference sequence). This entry is derived from a study of T cells in Graves' hyperthyroidism and ophthalmopathy. Study results and caveats: Most clonotypes expanded in thyroid above 0.001 were likewise present in blood. Ophthalmopathy, which appeared later, was predicted by the model a median 6.5 months before onset.

Authors of the study amplified TCR beta CDR3 regions from RNA transcripts. The HTBI primer set was used in a first-round RT-PCR of the TCR CDR3. TCRdb processed the multiplex PCR reads anew with MiXCR; each CDR3 protein has one entry. The sample records around 420,000 distinct CDR3 sequences, approximately 14% being singletons. The sequencing input was blood. This chain links TRBV20-1 with TRBJ2-5; D perhaps matches TRBD2 (5 bases). This sequence originates from a young woman with Graves' hyperthyroidism. Here the CDR3 DNA reads TGCAGTGCTAGCGGGGAGTCAGGCGAGACCCAGTACTTC. Encoded protein: CSASGESGETQYF.